This T cell receptor beta chain originates from a study of cytomegalovirus exposure and HLA in healthy donors (dated by TCRdb to about 2017). Study-wide context: The 550 to 750 repertoires of the first cohort and the 95 to 150 validation repertoires were produced on the same platform, according to a later analysis. The study aimed to test whether cataloging public T cell receptors could reveal signatures of past pathogen exposure. A separate validation cohort of over 95 different subjects was used in addition to the approximately 700-subject first cohort. The study combined high-throughput TCR immunosequencing, statistical association of individual TCRs with disease status, and machine learning to predict cytomegalovirus infection status.

The donors belonged to the validation cohort of roughly 120 subjects, which was separate from the roughly 700-subject first cohort. The germline V gene gives CDR1 as SGHRS and CDR2 as YFSETQ. V and J are truncated by 0 bases and 3 bases respectively, leaving an intervening sequence of 15 bases. The CDR3, from cysteine to phenylalanine, totals 16 residues. The kept DNA is CDR3 alone, 48 bases in frame from the first base. As regards this clone: What antigen it recognizes has not been identified. Base qualities are missing; no much larger clone stands one base away.

Library construction relied on the immunoSEQ multiplex PCR assay. Regarding the original processing steps: To diagnose cytomegalovirus status from the catalog of TCR beta chain sequences, a statistical classification framework was built. In its TCRdb copy, this immuneACCESS table keeps in-frame sequences only and misses some clones. Where compared with another copy, unresolved V genes explain less than half of these, and the others have no known cause. The V and J calls and clone size were taken over from that table, and D and trimming were inferred from the DNA. This sample comprises about 220,000 clones, around nine tenths of them detected only once. The ten largest account for around 1% of the sample. The research as a whole found: The classifier was reported to diagnose cytomegalovirus status with high specificity and sensitivity in both the original cohort and the validation cohort. A later analysis had no HLA typing for the validation cohort, so co-occurrence there was scored across all 110 or so repertoires. Subsequent analysis determined that TCRs grouped into clusters in the first cohort also showed a tendency toward co-occurrence across the 130 or so validation repertoires, and approximately 93% of cluster scores exceeded 0. In vitro tests confirmed that a few of the cytomegalovirus-associated TCR beta chains recognize cytomegalovirus antigens. According to the authors, the approach could potentially be generalized to other disease states and immunological phenotypes. In the study, approximately 150 TCR beta chains were listed as associated with cytomegalovirus. Most TCR sequences were observed very rarely across donors, whereas some public TCRs were present in many individuals.

This sequence originates from a young woman in good health and CMV-seronegative. The source material was PBMCs. Here the chain combines TRBV5-1 and TRBJ1-1; the best D guess is TRBD1, with 5 bases matching. The CDR3 region reads CASSLVVGARDTEAFF. The DNA sequence follows: TGCGCCAGCAGCTTGGTCGTAGGGGCAAGGGACACTGAAGCTTTCTTT. The entire variable domain, with the stretches around the CDR3 drawn from the reference TRBV5-1 and TRBJ1-1 proteins, is KAGVTQTPRYLIKTRGQQVTLSCSPISGHRSVSWYQQTPGQGLQFLFEYFSETQRNKGNFPGRFSGRQFSNSRSEMNVSTLELGDSALYLCASSLVVGARDTEAFFGQGTRLTVV.